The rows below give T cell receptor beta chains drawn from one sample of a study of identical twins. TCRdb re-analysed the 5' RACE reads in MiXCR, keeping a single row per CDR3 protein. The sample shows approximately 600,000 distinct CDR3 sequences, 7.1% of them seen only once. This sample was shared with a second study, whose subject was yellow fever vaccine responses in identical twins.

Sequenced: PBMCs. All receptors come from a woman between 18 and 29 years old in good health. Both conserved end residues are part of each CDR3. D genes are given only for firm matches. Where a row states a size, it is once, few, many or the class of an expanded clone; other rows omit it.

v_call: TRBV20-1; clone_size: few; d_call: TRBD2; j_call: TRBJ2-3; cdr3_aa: CSAGRLAATDTQYF; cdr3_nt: TGCAGTGCTGGAAGACTAGCGGCCACAGATACGCAGTATTTT
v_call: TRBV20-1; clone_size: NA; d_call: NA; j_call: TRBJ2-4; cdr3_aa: CSAAMGAKNIQYF; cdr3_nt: TGCAGTGCGGCCATGGGGGCCAAAAACATTCAGTACTTC
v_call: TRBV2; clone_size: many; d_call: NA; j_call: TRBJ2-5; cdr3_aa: CASRAGLQETQYF; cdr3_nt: TGTGCCAGCAGGGCGGGGTTGCAAGAGACCCAGTACTTC
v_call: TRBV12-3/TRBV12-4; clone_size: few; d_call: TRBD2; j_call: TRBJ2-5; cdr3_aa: CASSTLAEAETQYF; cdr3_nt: TGTGCCAGCAGTACCCTAGCGGAGGCAGAGACCCAGTACTTC
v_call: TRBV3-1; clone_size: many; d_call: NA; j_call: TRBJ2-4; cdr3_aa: CASSQGQLNIQYF; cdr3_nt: TGTGCCAGCAGCCAAGGACAGCTAAACATTCAGTACTTC
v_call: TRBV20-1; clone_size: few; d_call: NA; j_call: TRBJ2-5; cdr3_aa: CSARPEGQETQYF; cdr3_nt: TGCAGTGCTAGACCAGAGGGCCAAGAGACCCAGTACTTC
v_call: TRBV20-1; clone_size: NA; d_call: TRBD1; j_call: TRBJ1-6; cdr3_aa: CSAKTGDYNSPLHF; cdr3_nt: TGCAGTGCCAAGACAGGGGACTATAATTCACCCCTCCACTTT
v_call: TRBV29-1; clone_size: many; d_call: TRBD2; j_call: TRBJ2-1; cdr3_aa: CSVEDGQRGGPSYNEQFF; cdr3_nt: TGCAGCGTTGAAGATGGCCAGCGGGGGGGCCCTTCCTACAATGAGCAGTTCTTC
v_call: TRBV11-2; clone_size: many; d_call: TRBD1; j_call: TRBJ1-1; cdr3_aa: CASSQNRGRDTEAFF; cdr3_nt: TGTGCCAGCAGCCAAAACAGGGGGAGAGACACTGAAGCTTTCTTT
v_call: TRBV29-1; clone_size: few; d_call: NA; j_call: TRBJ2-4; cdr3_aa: CSVVVRDQSNIQYF; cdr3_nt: TGCAGCGTTGTTGTTCGGGACCAGTCTAACATTCAGTACTTC
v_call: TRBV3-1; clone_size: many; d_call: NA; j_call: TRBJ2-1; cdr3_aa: CASEGYNEQFF; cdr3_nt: TGTGCCAGCGAAGGCTACAATGAGCAGTTCTTC
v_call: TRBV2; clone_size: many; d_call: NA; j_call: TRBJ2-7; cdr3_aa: CASSDDLIGGGDYEQYF; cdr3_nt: TGTGCCAGCAGTGATGACCTCATAGGGGGGGGTGACTACGAGCAGTACTTC
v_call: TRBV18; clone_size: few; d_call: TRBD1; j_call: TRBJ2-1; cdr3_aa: CASSPPGTAVTNDEQFF; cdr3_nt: TGTGCCAGCTCACCACCAGGGACAGCCGTAACTAACGATGAGCAGTTCTTC
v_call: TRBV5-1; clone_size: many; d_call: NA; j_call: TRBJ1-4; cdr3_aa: CASRDLGLTDEKLFF; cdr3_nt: TGCGCCAGCAGGGACTTGGGGCTGACAGATGAAAAACTGTTTTTT
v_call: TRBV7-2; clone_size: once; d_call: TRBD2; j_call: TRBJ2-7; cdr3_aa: CASSSRSGGGLSEQYF; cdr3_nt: TGTGCCAGCAGCTCAAGATCGGGGGGGGGCCTCAGCGAGCAGTACTTC
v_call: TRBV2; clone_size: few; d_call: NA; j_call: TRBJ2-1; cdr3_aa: CASTETTAYNEQFF; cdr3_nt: TGTGCCAGCACTGAGACCACCGCCTACAATGAGCAGTTCTTC
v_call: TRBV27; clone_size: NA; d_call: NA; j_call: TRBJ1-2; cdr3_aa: CASSQFGDYGYTF; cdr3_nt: TGTGCCAGCAGCCAATTTGGTGACTATGGCTACACCTTC
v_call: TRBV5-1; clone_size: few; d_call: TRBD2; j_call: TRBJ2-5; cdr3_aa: CASSSLGLAGEETQYF; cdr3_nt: TGCGCCAGCAGCTCCTTGGGACTAGCGGGGGAAGAGACCCAGTACTTC
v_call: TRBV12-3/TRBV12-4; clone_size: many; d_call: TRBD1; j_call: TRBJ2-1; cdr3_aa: CASSYPDRVEQFF; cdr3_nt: TGTGCCAGCAGCTACCCAGACAGGGTTGAGCAGTTCTTC
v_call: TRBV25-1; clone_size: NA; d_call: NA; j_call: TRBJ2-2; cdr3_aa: CASSDPYGELFF; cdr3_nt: TGTGCCAGCAGTGATCCTTACGGGGAGCTGTTTTTT
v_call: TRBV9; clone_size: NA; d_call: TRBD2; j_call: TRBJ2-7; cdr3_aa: CASSASGNREQYF; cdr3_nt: TGTGCCAGCAGCGCTAGCGGGAATCGCGAGCAGTACTTC
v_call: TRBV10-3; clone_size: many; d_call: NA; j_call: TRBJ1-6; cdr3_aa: CAISDSQGGSPLHF; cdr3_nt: TGTGCCATCAGTGATAGTCAGGGTGGTTCACCCCTCCACTTT
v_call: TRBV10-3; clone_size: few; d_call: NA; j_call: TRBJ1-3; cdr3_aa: CAISVGREANTIYF; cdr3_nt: TGTGCCATCAGTGTTGGCAGGGAGGCAAACACCATATATTTT
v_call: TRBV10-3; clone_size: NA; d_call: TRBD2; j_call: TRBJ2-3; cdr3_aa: CANGAGGSTDTQYF; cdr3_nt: TGTGCCAACGGAGCGGGGGGGTCCACAGATACGCAGTATTTT
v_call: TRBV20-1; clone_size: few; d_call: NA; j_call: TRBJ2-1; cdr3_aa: CSAHGSSSYNEQFF; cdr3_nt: TGCAGTGCTCACGGGTCGAGCTCCTACAATGAGCAGTTCTTC
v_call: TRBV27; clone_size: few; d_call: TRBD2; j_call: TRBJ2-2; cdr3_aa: CASSMTSGGFGELFF; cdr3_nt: TGTGCCAGCAGTATGACTAGCGGGGGGTTCGGGGAGCTGTTTTTT
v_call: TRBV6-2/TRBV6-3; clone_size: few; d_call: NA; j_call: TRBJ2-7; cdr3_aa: CASSPQGLVSTDRYEQYF; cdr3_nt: TGTGCCAGCAGCCCCCAGGGACTCGTATCTACCGACCGCTACGAGCAGTACTTC
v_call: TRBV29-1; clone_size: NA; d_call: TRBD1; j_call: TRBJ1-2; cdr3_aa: CSVPGQGVGGYTF; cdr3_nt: TGCAGCGTCCCGGGACAGGGGGTAGGAGGCTACACCTTC
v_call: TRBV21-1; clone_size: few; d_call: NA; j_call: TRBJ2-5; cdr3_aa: CASSKGKSSPGPETQYF; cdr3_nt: TGTGCCAGCAGCAAAGGAAAGTCTAGCCCCGGCCCAGAGACCCAGTACTTC
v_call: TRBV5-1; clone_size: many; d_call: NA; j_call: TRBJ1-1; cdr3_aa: CASSPRHWNTEAFF; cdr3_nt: TGCGCCAGCAGCCCCCGACACTGGAACACTGAAGCTTTCTTT
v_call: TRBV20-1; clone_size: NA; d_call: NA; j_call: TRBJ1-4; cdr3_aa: CSARVWTSNEKLFF; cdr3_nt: TGCAGTGCTAGAGTATGGACTTCTAATGAAAAACTGTTTTTT